This entry concerns a single T cell receptor beta chain. Its antigen is currently not known. No qualities accompany the bases; no much larger clone lies one base away. The data were taken from a study of T cells in Graves' hyperthyroidism and ophthalmopathy (dated by TCRdb to about 2019). About the full investigation: To identify distinguishing TCR V-J signatures, a discovery cohort of around 100 patients was used, comprising 40 to 45 with Graves' ophthalmopathy and around 60 with stable Graves' hyperthyroidism. Whether ophthalmopathy could be predicted prospectively was tested in an independent validation cohort made up of 18 to 20 hyperthyroidism patients plus 17 patients who later progressed to ophthalmopathy. For training and testing, the 100 or so patients in the discovery cohort were randomly divided in a 7:3 ratio. Thyroid tissue and blood T-cell repertoires from several Graves' hyperthyroidism patients were also compared in the study. Following sampling, methimazole starting at 30 mg daily was given to hyperthyroidism patients, and high-dose intravenous methylprednisolone was given to ophthalmopathy patients. The paper describes TCR Vbeta CDR3 sequencing of 135 peripheral blood samples, made up of roughly 45 ophthalmopathy patients, more than 70 hyperthyroidism patients and some 17 progressor patients.

The study excluded patients with uncontrolled infections, other autoimmune diseases, pregnancy or lactation. Diagnoses were based on clinical symptoms, serum thyroxine and TRAb, thyroid ultrasound and orbital computed tomography. Total RNA was extracted using Trizol reagent, and RNA quality was assessed on an Agilent 2100 Bioanalyzer. What the work shows at the level of the full study, not this receptor alone: In cross-validation, a model built on a 13 V-J signature told ophthalmopathy apart from stable hyperthyroidism with approximately 91% sensitivity and 81% to 82% specificity, and in testing the same model reached 80%/75%. In validation, the model predicted progression to ophthalmopathy a median of roughly 6.1 months before onset, with 70% to 71% sensitivity and roughly 79% specificity. Blood samples also contained most of the expanded thyroid clonotypes (frequency above 0.001), which suggests that blood repertoires may reflect thyroid immune responses. Sample size was not statistically predetermined, and investigators were not blinded to group allocation.

Looking up the germline V gene (reference sequence) yields CDR1 LNHDA and CDR2 SQIVND. V lost 6 bases and J lost 2 bases, and the count of bases not matched to a germline gene is 3. Reading from cysteine to phenylalanine, the CDR3 counts 14 amino acids. Only CDR3 DNA remains: 42 bases, in frame from the first base. Amplification of TCR beta CDR3 regions was carried out from RNA transcripts. The TCR CDR3 was subjected to a first round of RT-PCR using the HTBI primer set and the Qiagen OneStep RT-PCR kit. Libraries were constructed in a second round of multiplex PCR, after which size selection and purification were performed. Libraries were sequenced paired-end with 100 bp reads on an Illumina HiSeq2000. The paper's processing steps were these. SOAPnuke was used to process the raw data, throwing out any read that contained adapters or uncalled bases, had a mean Phred below 15, or lacked an exact constant-primer or identifier match. High-quality paired reads were merged using COPE v1.2.5, and each unique nucleotide sequence was defined as a clonotype. MiTCR v1.1 was used to align clonotypes to the IMGT TRBV, TRBD and TRBJ reference segments. The analysis included only V-J combinations with a frequency above 0.0001, which together covered around 99% of the repertoires. The TCS score was defined as F50 (clonal expansion) divided by E x V (chaos), with BLOSUM62-based TCRdist calculated between CDR3 peptides within each V-J. Welch's t-statistics and random forest reduced around 520 V-J features to around 14, which were used in a naive Bayes classifier (R e1071). Thyroid-blood repertoire similarity was quantified with the Morisita-Horn index. The public reads were run again by TCRdb, first through fastp at Q25 and then through MiXCR, and only productive beta chains were kept. Identical CDR3 proteins give one entry, which carries the most common genes and DNA. TCRdb assigned the V and J calls; the authors' analysis was not used. The sample yields hundreds of thousands of distinct CDR3 sequences; about 45% were counted once. Less than 8.5% of the sample goes to the ten largest clones.

This receptor was identified in an adult man with Graves' disease, either hyperthyroidism or ophthalmopathy (not recorded which). The specimen sequenced was peripheral blood or thyroid tissue (not recorded which). This chain is built from TRBV19 and TRBJ1-4, with TRBD1 identical over 7 junction bases. The nucleotide sequence reads as follows: TGTGCCAGTAGGACAGGGACGACTAATGAAAAACTGTTTTTT. This gives the protein CASRTGTTNEKLFF. Beyond the CDR3, the reference TRBV19 and TRBJ1-4 genes provide the residues; the full variable domain reads: DGGITQSPKYLFRKEGQNVTLSCEQNLNHDAMYWYRQDPGQGLRLIYYSQIVNDFQKGDIAEGYSVSREKKESFPLTVTSAQKNPTAFYLCASRTGTTNEKLFFGSGTQLSVL.